This is a list of T cell receptor beta chains from one sample in a study of cytomegalovirus exposure and HLA in healthy donors. Sequencing was performed with immunoSEQ multiplex PCR; in TCRdb, only in-frame clones are kept and a portion is missing. The table shows about 160,000 clones, with over 70% occurring only once. The material sequenced was PBMCs. The receptors come from a woman aged 18-29 years in good health and CMV-seronegative. Both conserved end residues are trimmed from each CDR3. Fields, in order: V gene, J gene, CDR3 length, CDR3 protein.

TRBV18,TRBJ2-4,13,ASSPNTGQGNIQY
TRBV9,TRBJ2-5,10,ASSEIGGTQY
TRBV28,TRBJ1-4,14,ASSTTQEATNEKLF
TRBV18,TRBJ2-2,15,ASSPRGAGGNTGELF
TRBV30,TRBJ1-2,14,AWKEDRLNPNYGYT
TRBV19,TRBJ2-2,15,ASSIVANRVNTGELF
TRBV29-1,TRBJ1-1,11,SVAPTANTEAF
TRBV7-2,TRBJ2-2,16,ASSPPGGGAMYTGELF
TRBV15,TRBJ1-4,14,ATSRKRTRGNEKLF
TRBV5-1,TRBJ2-7,12,ASAPGGVSYEQY
TRBV9,TRBJ2-3,13,ASSVVSASGGAQY
TRBV7-9,TRBJ1-3,12,ASHLRDKGNTIY
TRBV6-5,TRBJ1-1,12,ASATGVPNTEAF
TRBV7-9,TRBJ2-7,12,ASSFAGGYYEQY
TRBV7-9,TRBJ1-4,12,SSSFDRGGEKLF
TRBV5-1,TRBJ1-1,14,ASSSRDRYMNTEAF
TRBV28,TRBJ2-7,12,ASSLYGGTYEQY
TRBV7-8,TRBJ1-1,13,ASSVNRGLGTEAF
TRBV6-6,TRBJ2-1,13,ASNINRDTYNEQF
TRBV12-5,NA,14,ASGLPRGASSYEQY
TRBV6-5,TRBJ1-5,13,ATRVGQRINQPQH
TRBV11-3,TRBJ2-4,12,ASSSRVAKNIQY
TRBV5-8,TRBJ1-5,12,ASRDRGRNQPQH
TRBV9,TRBJ1-2,14,ASSPPGGTTKYGYT
TRBV6-5,TRBJ2-7,13,ASSYRDRGTYEQY
TRBV28,TRBJ1-2,12,ASSLRNWHYGYT
TRBV10-3,TRBJ1-5,13,AISETGPNNQPQH
TRBV4-1,TRBJ1-5,13,ASSPVGVNNQPQH
TRBV18,TRBJ1-1,11,ASSPNRGERAF
TRBV18,TRBJ1-1,14,ASSSIPGQGYTEAF
TRBV6-5,TRBJ1-2,12,ASSYSSRGSGYT
TRBV19,TRBJ1-2,12,ASSPPTVNYGYT
TRBV6-1,TRBJ1-2,13,ASTRQGANDYGYT
TRBV6-5,TRBJ2-2,12,ASSYSEGAGELF
TRBV9,TRBJ2-7,11,ASSTPSGGGQY
TRBV11-2,TRBJ1-1,11,ASARPIDTEAF
TRBV19,TRBJ1-4,12,ASSWTGTNEKLF
TRBV11-2,TRBJ2-1,13,ASSLNGADYNEQF
TRBV9,TRBJ1-1,13,ASSVVGGEVYQAF
TRBV21-1,TRBJ2-7,13,ASSNHQEGRGEQY
TRBV30,TRBJ1-1,14,AWTRGILHFGGEAF
TRBV5-4,TRBJ1-5,12,ASRGDRVNQPQH
TRBV27,TRBJ1-1,13,ASGTGRQWGTEAF
TRBV19,TRBJ1-5,17,ASSIYGPGRGLIGQPQH
TRBV30,TRBJ1-3,12,AWAFSRSGNTIY